This entry is about one T cell receptor (beta chain). No antigen is known for it. The data derive from a study of shared clonotypes between healthy human individuals. General observations from the study: How much donors shared clonotypes was expected to be affected by sequencing depth. Across subsets, estimated richness was generally greater for naive than for memory populations. Some clonotypes were shared by all four sorted-subset donors, while others were not shared. The non-shared ones had lower generation probabilities than the shared ones.

Clones were read by immunoSEQ multiplex PCR, and TCRdb kept only the in-frame ones, dropping some. The sample contains some 1.4 million clones, approximately 96% of which appear only once. J was trimmed by 5 bases and V by 1 base; bases with no gene match: 1. From germline, CDR1 is SGHNT and CDR2 YYREEE (reference sequence). This CDR3 spans 14 amino acids. The source is a man aged 25 to 40 in good health. The specimen sequenced was naive CD4+ T cells sorted from blood. Subset noted: CD45RA+ positively selected. The chain joins TRBV5-4 to TRBJ2-3, with 10 bases that match TRBD2. CDR3 DNA sequence: TGTGCCAGCAGCTTGCGACTAGCGGGAGATACGCAGTATTTT. Residues: CASSLRLAGDTQYF.